Below are 30 T cell receptor beta chains sequenced from a single sample in a study. Treg sorting used a CD4+CD25+CD127-/low gate. From the 5' RACE reads, TCRdb called clonotypes with MiXCR, one entry per CDR3 protein. The data contain about 43,000 distinct CDR3 sequences, 22% of them singletons. The sequenced sample was Tregs sorted from a lymph node. The receptors were sampled from a female donor with breast cancer.

This clonotype was seen a few times. This rearrangement joins TRBV6-1 to TRBJ2-5, with D unclear. Germline V gives CDR1 MNHNS, CDR2 SASEGT. CDR3 length: 14 residues. Trimming shortened V by 1 base and J by 5 bases, and 11 bases separated the two germline ends. This CDR3 reads CASSEEAATETQYF. As DNA, the CDR3 is TGTGCCAGCAGTGAAGAGGCAGCGACGGAGACCCAGTACTTC.

This chain joins TRBV7-9 and TRBJ2-7; D possibly corresponds to TRBD1 (5 bases). Germline CDR1 and CDR2: SEHNR and FQNEAQ (reference sequence). Deletions cut 5 bases from V and 2 bases from J, with 19 bases between. This CDR3 region has 16 residues. The CDR3 region is CASSQAQGSKTYEQYF. In nucleotides, the CDR3 is TGTGCCAGCAGCCAAGCCCAGGGTTCAAAAACCTACGAGCAGTACTTC.

This clonotype occurred a few times. The chain links TRBV5-6 to TRBJ1-1; 8 bases line up with TRBD1. The ends lost 4 bases at V and 4 bases at J; junction bases unmatched: 6. The CDR3 runs 14 residues. Germline CDR1 and CDR2: SGHDT and YYEEEE. The CDR3, as DNA: TGTGCCAGCAGCGCCTCAGGGGGCGGCACTGAAGCTTTCTTT. Protein: CASSASGGGTEAFF.

About this clonotype: Just one base apart from a much larger clone, this may be a read error. The chain couples TRBV4-1 to TRBJ1-4; D is possibly TRBD1 (5 bases). The CDR3 extends over 13 amino acids. Germline loops: CDR1 MGHRA, CDR2 YSYEKL. The CDR3 protein is CTSSQDRGLGLFF. The CDR3 nucleotides read TGCACCAGCAGCCAAGATCGGGGACTCGGACTGTTTTTT.

The V call is TRBV20-1, the J call TRBJ2-1; D gene unclear. Trimming left V 6 bases short and J 5 bases short, with 14 bases between. Per germline, CDR1 DFQATT and CDR2 SNEGSKA (reference sequence). CDR3 length equals 13 residues. The CDR3 sequence is CSAPKGPHNEQFF. The CDR3 DNA reads TGCAGTGCCCCAAAGGGCCCACACAATGAGCAGTTCTTC.

J is TRBJ2-3 and V is TRBV12-3 or TRBV12-4, with 7 bases aligning to TRBD2. The CDR3 is 14 residues long. The V and J ends lost 3 bases and 1 base, in that order; junction bases with no gene match: 1. CDR3 DNA sequence: TGTGCCAGCAGTTTTGGGGGGGGCACAGATACGCAGTATTTT. Its protein product is CASSFGGGTDTQYF.

As regards this clonotype: This could be a read error, since a much larger clone is one nucleotide away. This CDR3 reads CASSDEGDEGKLFF. The CDR3 coding sequence is TGTGCCAGCAGTGATGAGGGGGACGAAGGAAAACTGTTTTTT. The rearrangement uses TRBV25-1 and TRBJ1-4; D may be TRBD1 (6 bases). This CDR3 region has 14 residues. Germline CDR1 MGHDK, CDR2 SYGVNS. V was cut by 3 bases and J by 10 bases, with 15 bases left in between.

V gene TRBV5-1 combines with J gene TRBJ2-5, with D possibly called TRBD1 or TRBD2 (5 bases each). The V gene lost 4 bases and the J gene lost 4 bases, with 11 bases spanning the gap. This CDR3 is 13 amino acids long. CDR1 and CDR2 (germline): SGHRS, YFSETQ. In DNA, the CDR3 is TGCGCCAGCAGCGTGGGGGACCCAGAGACCCAGTACTTC. Its translation: CASSVGDPETQYF.

The rearrangement joins TRBV5-1 to TRBJ2-5; D might be TRBD2 (7 bases). Trimming stripped 6 bases from V and 2 bases from J, with 23 bases between. Germline V CDR1 and CDR2: SGHRS, YFSETQ. This CDR3 has 17 amino acids. The CDR3, as DNA: TGCGCCAGCAAACCCGGTCGCGGGGGCGGACGACAAGAGACCCAGTACTTC. Protein: CASKPGRGGGRQETQYF. Using reference TRBV5-1 and TRBJ2-5 for the parts outside the CDR3, the full variable domain is KAGVTQTPRYLIKTRGQQVTLSCSPISGHRSVSWYQQTPGQGLQFLFEYFSETQRNKGNFPGRFSGRQFSNSRSEMNVSTLELGDSALYLCASKPGRGGGRQETQYFGPGTRLLVL.

By share, this clonotype ranks as medium-sized. The rearrangement links TRBV12-3 or TRBV12-4 to TRBJ2-1, with no clear D. V was pared by 8 bases and J by 4 bases, with 9 bases between. This CDR3 region has 12 residues. CDR3 region: CASRLGYNEQFF. In DNA form, the CDR3 reads TGTGCCAGCCGACTGGGGTACAATGAGCAGTTCTTC.

In the case of this clonotype: Just one base apart from a much larger clone, this may be a read error. This chain connects TRBV7-3 to TRBJ2-5; no definite D call. The CDR3 totals 15 residues. V gave up 5 bases and J gave up 4 bases, with 17 bases separating them. Germline CDR1 reads SGHTA; CDR2 reads FQGTGA. The CDR3 DNA reads TGTGCCAGCAGCCCGACATGCACCAAGGGAGAGACCCAGTACTTC. This gives the protein CASSPTCTKGETQYF.

This chain uses TRBV27 with TRBJ2-7; D possibly corresponds to TRBD2 (5 bases). Germline V gene sequence: CDR1 MNHEY, CDR2 SMNVEV (reference sequence). This CDR3 spans 14 amino acids. The V and J ends lost 6 bases and 5 bases respectively, with 17 bases between them. Written as DNA, the CDR3 is TGTGCCAGCAGACCACTCGGGGTCCACAACGAGCAGTACTTC. Encoded protein: CASRPLGVHNEQYF.

Worth noting for this clonotype: The junction shows a germline mismatch at one end, possibly a read error. The rearrangement joins TRBV30 to TRBJ2-7; 10 nucleotides agree with TRBD1. The CDR3 has 14 amino acids. The germline V gene has CDR1 GTSNPN and CDR2 SVGIG (reference sequence). CDR3 sequence reads: CTWSPGTGVYEQYF. The CDR3 DNA follows: TGTACCTGGAGTCCCGGGACAGGGGTTTACGAGCAGTACTTC. The whole variable domain, filled in from reference TRBV30 and TRBJ2-7, reads SQTIHQWPATLVQPVGSPLSLECTVEGTSNPNLYWYRQAAGRGLQLLFYSVGIGQISSEVPQNLSASRPQDRQFILSSKKLLLSDSGFYLCTWSPGTGVYEQYFGPGTRLTVT.

The V call is TRBV27, the J call TRBJ2-1; the match to TRBD2 covers 13 bases. CDR1 is MNHEY, CDR2 SMNVEV, per germline (reference sequence). The ends lost 6 bases at V and 5 bases at J; junction bases unmatched: 4. The CDR3 is 15 amino acids. The CDR3 protein is CASRRLAGGHNEQFF. The CDR3 nucleotides read TGTGCCAGCAGAAGACTAGCGGGAGGCCACAATGAGCAGTTCTTC.

This clonotype was seen at least ten times. This rearrangement joins TRBV20-1 to TRBJ2-3, with 9 nucleotides matching TRBD1. This CDR3 region has 14 residues. The V segment lost 5 bases and the J segment 2 bases; nucleotides outside the gene matches: 5. Germline CDR1 DFQATT, CDR2 SNEGSKA (reference sequence). The CDR3 reads CSAYRGPHTDTQYF. The CDR3 DNA reads as TGCAGTGCTTACAGGGGGCCCCACACAGATACGCAGTATTTT.

For this clonotype: Given a much more abundant clone one base away, this may be a read error. The chain has TRBV5-1 and TRBJ1-2; D ambiguous. Looked up from germline, CDR1 is SGHRS and CDR2 is YFSETQ. The CDR3 is made up of 13 amino acids. CDR3 nucleotide sequence: TGCGCCAGCAGCTTGGAGGACGAAGGCGGCTACGCCTTC. Translation: CASSLEDEGGYAF.

This clonotype came up many times. The CDR3 DNA is TGTGCCAGCAGCACCAGGGACAGGGACAAAGCTTTCTTT. The encoded protein is CASSTRDRDKAFF. This chain links TRBV7-2 with TRBJ1-1; the match to TRBD1 covers 9 bases. The germline gives CDR1 SGHTA, CDR2 FQGNSA. This CDR3 has 13 amino acids. V was clipped by 5 bases and J by 9 bases; unmatched bases: 7.

As regards this clonotype: An end of the junction does not agree with germline; a read error may underlie this. The rearrangement uses TRBV4-1 and TRBJ2-7, with D perhaps TRBD2 (6 bases). Germline CDR1 MGHRA, CDR2 YSYEKL. The CDR3 has 14 amino acids. CDR3 bases: TGCGCCAGCAGCCACTCGACCCCCGGGGAGGAGCAGAACTTC. Its protein product is CASSHSTPGEEQNF.

In this sample, this clonotype turned up many times. The chain combines TRBV27 with TRBJ2-2; D remains unclear. The CDR3 covers 14 residues. The germline gives CDR1 MNHEY, CDR2 SMNVEV (reference sequence). V dropped 5 bases and J dropped 6 bases, with 13 bases sitting between them. Written as DNA, the CDR3 is TGTGCCAGCAGTGTGGGTAGCTACTCCGGGGAGCTGTTTTTT. It is translated as CASSVGSYSGELFF.

This clonotype was observed many times. The gene calls are TRBV28 and TRBJ2-7; TRBD2 matches 7 bases. The germline V gene has CDR1 MDHEN and CDR2 SYDVKM. The CDR3 spans 15 residues. The V gene end was trimmed by 6 bases and the J gene end by 0 bases; junction bases not matched to a gene: 8. CDR3 coding DNA: TGTGCCAGCAGCAAAGGTGGCGGGAGCTCCTACGAGCAGTACTTC. It yields the protein CASSKGGGSSYEQYF.

V usage is TRBV4-1 and J usage is TRBJ2-1; a possible D gene is TRBD2 (6 bases). Trimming cost V 0 bases and J 8 bases, with 8 bases left between them. Germline-derived CDR1 and CDR2 are MGHRA and YSYEKL. The CDR3 has 13 amino acids. CDR3 residues: CASSQDREYEQFF. In DNA, the CDR3 is TGCGCCAGCAGCCAAGATCGGGAGTATGAGCAGTTCTTC.

On this clonotype: One junction end disagrees with the germline gene, perhaps due to a read error. V is TRBV20-1 and J is TRBJ2-1; TRBD2 agrees at 12 bases. CDR3 length: 15 residues. CDR1 and CDR2 from the germline V gene are DFQATT and SNEGSKA (reference sequence). CDR3 region: CSAEGLAGSYNGQFF. As DNA, the CDR3 is TGCAGTGCTGAAGGACTAGCGGGGTCCTACAATGGGCAGTTCTTC.

This clonotype was recorded many times. This chain links TRBV9 with TRBJ2-7; 9 bases fit TRBD1. The CDR3 covers 16 residues. Germline CDR1 SGDLS, CDR2 YYNGEE. V was clipped by 4 bases and J by 5 bases; unmatched bases: 13. CDR3 sequence (DNA): TGTGCCAGCAGCCCCTTTGGGAGGACAGGGGCCAACGAGCAGTACTTC. Translating gives CASSPFGRTGANEQYF. Full variable domain (outside the CDR3, taken from reference TRBV9 and TRBJ2-7): DSGVTQTPKHLITATGQRVTLRCSPRSGDLSVYWYQQSLDQGLQFLIQYYNGEERAKGNILERFSAQQFPDLHSELNLSSLELGDSALYFCASSPFGRTGANEQYFGPGTRLTVT.

This clonotype was detected only a few times. It may be a read error: a sequence one base away is much more abundant. This rearrangement joins TRBV27 to TRBJ2-2; D remains unclear. Germline V gives CDR1 MNHEY, CDR2 SMNVEV (reference sequence). The CDR3 extends over 14 amino acids. Deletions cut 2 bases from V and 5 bases from J, with 9 bases between. The CDR3 loop is CASSLTTLTGELFF. The CDR3 region has the DNA TGTGCCAGCAGTTTAACAACCCTGACCGGGGAGCTGTTTTTT.

The chain uses TRBV10-3 and TRBJ2-2, with TRBD1 matching over 11 bases. The germline V gene encodes CDR1 ENHRY and CDR2 SYGVKD. The CDR3 extends over 15 amino acids. The V gene end was trimmed by 5 bases and the J gene end by 5 bases; junction bases not matched to a gene: 4. The CDR3: CAISTGTGGTGELFF. CDR3 nucleotides: TGTGCCATCAGTACCGGGACAGGGGGAACCGGGGAGCTGTTTTTT.

This clonotype was recorded many times. The chain has TRBV18 and TRBJ1-2; 10 bases agree with TRBD1. The V and J ends lost 3 bases and 8 bases, in that order; junction bases with no gene match: 6. CDR1 is KGHSH, CDR2 LQKENI, per germline. The CDR3 extends over 14 amino acids. CDR3 in amino acids: CASSPGTGARGYTF. CDR3 coding DNA: TGTGCCAGCTCACCCGGGACAGGGGCGCGCGGCTACACCTTC. The full variable domain, with the rest looked up from reference TRBV18 and TRBJ1-2, is NAGVMQNPRHLVRRRGQEARLRCSPMKGHSHVYWYRQLPEEGLKFMVYLQKENIIDESGMPKERFSAEFPKEGPSILRIQQVVRGDSAAYFCASSPGTGARGYTFGSGTRLTVV.

A few counts support this clonotype. The chain links TRBV7-3 to TRBJ1-1; 10 positions agree with TRBD1. The V gene's germline CDR1 is SGHTA and CDR2 FQGTGA. This CDR3 region has 13 residues. J was trimmed by 7 bases and V by 4 bases; bases with no gene match: 3. CDR3 bases: TGTGCCAGCAGCTCGACAGGGGGCGGTGAAGCTTTCTTT. It yields the protein CASSSTGGGEAFF. The whole variable domain, remainder taken from reference TRBV7-3 and TRBJ1-1, is GAGVSQTPSNKVTEKGKYVELRCDPISGHTALYWYRQSLGQGPEFLIYFQGTGAADDSGLPNDRFFAVRPEGSVSTLKIQRTERGDSAVYLCASSSTGGGEAFFGQGTRLTVV.

The chain employs TRBV28 and TRBJ2-7; TRBD1 is a possible D gene (6 bases). CDR1 is MDHEN and CDR2 is SYDVKM in the germline V gene. V lost 4 bases to trimming and J lost 1 base, with 8 bases between them. This CDR3 spans 13 amino acids. The CDR3 spells CASSYRESYEQYF. CDR3 in DNA: TGTGCCAGCAGTTACAGGGAATCCTACGAGCAGTACTTC. The whole variable domain, filled in from reference TRBV28 and TRBJ2-7, reads DVKVTQSSRYLVKRTGEKVFLECVQDMDHENMFWYRQDPGLGLRLIYFSYDVKMKEKGDIPEGYSVSREKKERFSLILESASTNQTSMYLCASSYRESYEQYFGPGTRLTVT.

This clonotype occurred a few times. J is TRBJ2-4 and V is TRBV9; D is perhaps TRBD1 (5 bases). Per the germline V gene, CDR1 is SGDLS and CDR2 is YYNGEE. V was cut by 2 bases and J by 0 bases, with 12 bases left in between. CDR3 length equals 16 residues. The chain's CDR3 is CASSVGAGLAKNIQYF. The CDR3 region has the DNA TGTGCCAGCAGCGTTGGGGCAGGGTTAGCCAAAAACATTCAGTACTTC.

This clonotype was counted a few times. V gene TRBV12-3 or TRBV12-4 combines with J gene TRBJ2-3; 12 bases align to TRBD1. The CDR3 is 16 residues long. Germline trimming cut 6 bases from V and 2 bases from J; bases unmatched to any gene: 6. Here the CDR3 reads CASSSGQGAPTDTQYF. The CDR3 DNA reads as TGTGCCAGCAGCTCGGGACAGGGGGCCCCCACAGATACGCAGTATTTT.